This TCR beta chain derives from a study of blood T cell repertoires in COVID-19. Study-wide context: Some COVID-19 samples were acute and others convalescent; all came from the United States, Italy and Spain. The cDNA or gDNA used as material had been derived from T cells, B-cell-depleted T cells, or PBMCs.

In the source study's methods: By means of reference gene primer amplification, nucleated cell counts were estimated. Assay used: immunoSEQ multiplex PCR; TCRdb lists only in-frame clones, some missing. V and J calls and clone size come straight from that table; D and trimming were deduced from the DNA. The data show a few hundred thousand clones, approximately 86% seen once. Followed over time, Seattle patients had been enrolled while infection was active. Per the germline V gene, CDR1 is MNHEY and CDR2 is SVGAGI. With 2 bases clipped from V and 3 bases from J, the junction kept 4 bases outside the gene matches. CDR3 length equals 14 residues.

The clonotype was recovered from a human donor with COVID-19, enrolled during active disease. The donor label of this sample is uncertain. Material for sequencing was peripheral blood. The rearrangement links TRBV6-5 to TRBJ2-7; 7 nucleotides match TRBD2. The CDR3 reads CASSYSGIGYEQYF. The CDR3 DNA reads as TGTGCCAGCAGTTACAGCGGGATAGGCTACGAGCAGTACTTC.